Below, 19 T cell receptor beta chains from the same sample are listed, as sequenced in a study of blood T cell repertoires in COVID-19. The assay was immunoSEQ multiplex PCR, and TCRdb's table has in-frame clones only and misses some. In the table there are approximately 94,000 clones, 85% of which are singletons. Sequenced input: peripheral blood. These receptor sequences come from a middle-aged man with active or convalescent COVID-19.

Details on this clone: The same CDR3 can be traced to other DNA sequences in this sample. The chain recombines TRBV5-6 with TRBJ1-2; 8 nucleotides match TRBD1. Unmatched junction bases numbered 6, after V lost 1 base and J lost 4 bases. The CDR3 runs to 15 residues. Germline CDR1 is SGHDT and CDR2 is YYEEEE. CDR3 coding DNA: TGTGCCAGCAGCTTGCCAGGACAGGGCGGCTATGGCTACACCTTC. It is translated as CASSLPGQGGYGYTF.

V and J are TRBV27 and TRBJ2-7; D call uncertain. Looked up from germline, CDR1 is MNHEY and CDR2 is SMNVEV (reference sequence). The V gene lost 2 bases and the J gene lost 7 bases, with 12 bases spanning the gap. This CDR3 has 13 amino acids. This CDR3 reads CASSLNTDWEQYF. CDR3 in DNA: TGTGCCAGCAGTTTAAATACAGATTGGGAGCAGTACTTC.

The V call is TRBV2, the J call TRBJ2-7; 8 bases align to TRBD1. The CDR3 consists of 16 residues. Per germline, CDR1 SNHLY and CDR2 FYNNEI. V shed 5 bases and J 5 bases; nucleotides not matched to a gene: 14. The CDR3: CASSTPPGTGKDEQYF. For the CDR3, the DNA is TGTGCCAGCAGTACCCCACCTGGGACAGGCAAAGACGAGCAGTACTTC. The variable domain in full, with the rest retrieved from reference TRBV2 and TRBJ2-7, is EPEVTQTPSHQVTQMGQEVILRCVPISNHLYFYWYRQILGQKVEFLVSFYNNEISEKSEIFDDQFSVERPDGSNFTLKIRSTKLEDSAMYFCASSTPPGTGKDEQYFGPGTRLTVT.

This clone came up once. The chain carries TRBV27 and TRBJ2-3; D remains unclear. In germline, CDR1 is MNHEY, CDR2 SMNVEV (reference sequence). Trimming took 4 bases from V and 6 from J, leaving 11 bases between them. The length of the CDR3 is 13 residues. CDR3 protein: CASSWALRDTQYF. The DNA of the CDR3 is TGTGCCAGCAGTTGGGCCCTCCGGGATACGCAGTATTTT.

This chain connects TRBV5-5 to TRBJ2-1; 8 bases are shared with TRBD2. Trimming at V came to 0 bases and at J to 0 bases, leaving 8 bases not matched to a gene. Looked up from germline, CDR1 is SGHKS and CDR2 is YYEKEE (reference sequence). This CDR3 is built from 18 residues. DNA for the CDR3: TGTGCCAGCAGCTTGGAGTACGACGGGAGGGCCTCCTACAATGAGCAGTTCTTC. It is translated as CASSLEYDGRASYNEQFF.

V usage is TRBV6-1 and J usage is TRBJ1-4, with TRBD1 identical over 9 bases. The germline gives CDR1 MNHNS, CDR2 SASEGT. The V segment lost 3 bases and the J segment 4 bases; nucleotides outside the gene matches: 6. CDR3 length equals 16 residues. This chain's CDR3 is CASSDLQGQGNEKLFF. For the CDR3, the DNA is TGTGCCAGCAGTGACCTCCAGGGACAGGGTAATGAAAAACTGTTTTTT.

The V and J genes are TRBV6-2 or TRBV6-3 and TRBJ2-1; D ambiguous. CDR1 and CDR2 (germline): MNHEY, SVGEGT. Trimming left V 2 bases short and J 8 bases short, with 10 bases between. The length of the CDR3 is 13 residues. Here the CDR3 DNA reads TGTGCCAGCAGTTACGTAAACGGTTATGAGCAGTTCTTC. This encodes CASSYVNGYEQFF.

J is TRBJ2-5 and V is TRBV5-1; no definite D call. The CDR3 runs to 14 residues. Trimming removed 5 bases from V and 3 bases from J, with 14 bases in between. The germline gives CDR1 SGHRS, CDR2 YFSETQ. CDR3 region: CASSTRGAEETQYF. In DNA, the CDR3 is TGCGCCAGCAGTACCCGTGGCGCGGAAGAGACCCAGTACTTC.

The chain has TRBV28 and TRBJ1-4, with TRBD1 as a possible D gene (6 bases). This CDR3 region has 14 residues. The V and J ends lost 5 bases and 5 bases respectively, with 12 bases between them. Germline CDR1 and CDR2: MDHEN and SYDVKM. CDR3 DNA: TGTGCCAGCAGTCTGACAGGCGGGAATGAAAAACTGTTTTTT. It encodes CASSLTGGNEKLFF.

The V gene is TRBV5-1, the J gene TRBJ2-1; 11 nucleotides match TRBD1. Losses at the gene ends were 2 bases for V and 7 bases for J; bases not matched to a gene: 5. Germline CDR1 SGHRS, CDR2 YFSETQ. This CDR3 is 15 amino acids long. CDR3 in DNA: TGCGCCAGCAGCTTCGGACAGGGGGCAAGGAATGAGCAGTTCTTC. Encoded protein: CASSFGQGARNEQFF.

CDR3 DNA sequence: TGTGCCAGCAGCTTAGCGCTGGCTAGCGGGAGTTTGAGTACGCAGTATTTT. Translated, it gives CASSLALASGSLSTQYF. The rearrangement joins TRBV7-8 to TRBJ2-3; TRBD2 matches at 10 bases. Germline CDR1 reads SGHVS; CDR2 reads FQNEAQ. The CDR3 runs to 17 residues. V was clipped by 0 bases and J by 8 bases; unmatched bases: 11.

CDR3 loop: CASSLGGSTEAFF. The CDR3 DNA is TGCGCCAGCAGCTTGGGAGGAAGCACTGAAGCTTTCTTT. This sequence joins TRBV5-1 and TRBJ1-1; no definite D call. CDR1 SGHRS and CDR2 YFSETQ come from the germline V gene. Deletions cut 0 bases from V and 4 bases from J, with 7 bases between. The length of the CDR3 is 13 residues.

The rearrangement joins TRBV5-5 to TRBJ1-6; maybe TRBD1 (6 bases). The CDR3 is 16 amino acids. The V gene's germline CDR1 is SGHKS and CDR2 YYEKEE (reference sequence). Trimming pared 4 bases from V and 7 bases from J, leaving 18 bases between. The CDR3 sequence is CASSPERGRGNSPLHF. CDR3 DNA sequence: TGTGCCAGCAGCCCGGAAAGGGGGAGGGGGAATTCACCCCTCCACTTT. Variable domain in full (rest from reference TRBV5-5 and TRBJ1-6): DAGVTQSPTHLIKTRGQQVTLRCSPISGHKSVSWYQQVLGQGPQFIFQYYEKEERGRGNFPDRFSARQFPNYSSELNVNALLLGDSALYLCASSPERGRGNSPLHFGNGTRLTVT.

In its sample, this clone was seen once. V and J are TRBV18 and TRBJ1-3; D is unresolved. Per the germline V gene, CDR1 is KGHSH and CDR2 is LQKENI. V was pared by 5 bases and J by 0 bases, with 11 bases between. The CDR3 is 15 residues long. The CDR3 is CASSSNGFSGNTIYF. The DNA of the CDR3 is TGTGCCAGCTCATCCAACGGTTTCTCTGGAAACACCATATATTTT.

This chain connects TRBV5-1 to TRBJ1-1, with D tentatively TRBD1 (5 bases). V gave up 4 bases and J gave up 5 bases, with 18 bases separating them. This CDR3 has 15 amino acids. Germline V lookup: CDR1 SGHRS, CDR2 YFSETQ. CDR3 DNA sequence: TGCGCCAGCAGCGAGGCTCCCGTGGGGGGGACTGAAGCTTTCTTT. Encoded protein: CASSEAPVGGTEAFF.

V gene TRBV5-6 combines with J gene TRBJ2-3, with TRBD2 matching 10 bases. Germline V gene sequence: CDR1 SGHDT, CDR2 YYEEEE. The J segment lost 4 bases and the V segment lost 3 bases, leaving 2 bases of the junction unmatched. The CDR3 consists of 14 residues. CDR3 in DNA: TGTGCCAGCAGCTCTCTAGCGGGGGCAGATACGCAGTATTTT. Translated, it gives CASSSLAGADTQYF.

The chain recombines TRBV18 with TRBJ1-3; D is uncertain. V was clipped by 3 bases and J by 0 bases, with 6 bases between them. Per the germline V gene, CDR1 is KGHSH and CDR2 is LQKENI. The length of the CDR3 is 14 residues. The chain's CDR3 is CASSPALSGNTIYF. The CDR3 bases are TGTGCCAGCTCACCGGCCCTCTCTGGAAACACCATATATTTT.

The J gene is TRBJ1-2, the V gene TRBV5-8; no clear D gene. This CDR3 comprises 13 residues. V gave up 0 bases and J gave up 3 bases, with 6 bases separating them. CDR1 is SGHTS, CDR2 YDEGEE, per germline. The CDR3: CASSLVGDYGYTF. For the CDR3, the DNA is TGTGCCAGCAGCTTGGTTGGAGACTATGGCTACACCTTC.

The rearrangement links TRBV7-9 to TRBJ2-7; 8 bases map to TRBD2. V shed 3 bases and J 3 bases; nucleotides not matched to a gene: 7. The CDR3 runs 15 residues. CDR1 is SEHNR and CDR2 is FQNEAQ in the germline V gene (reference sequence). Here the CDR3 reads CASSLVGTRNYEQYF. CDR3 DNA sequence: TGTGCCAGCAGCTTGGTAGGGACTAGGAACTACGAGCAGTACTTC.